This T cell receptor beta chain emerged from a study of neoadjuvant nivolumab and ipilimumab in lung cancer. Study-wide points: TCR receptors were sequenced in few samples. Only two of four nivolumab-treated tumors gained richness and clonality by surgery. Pathologic regression was not significantly tied to TCR clonality.

TCRdb's table, derived via immunoSEQ multiplex PCR, lists solely in-frame clones and lacks some. The sample consists of under 35,000 clones, about nine tenths of them appearing once. Worth noting for this clone: Its antigen remains unidentified.

The receptor comes from an adult with non-small cell lung cancer. Specimen: peripheral blood, collected after neoadjuvant nivolumab, alone or with ipilimumab, at or shortly before surgery.

CDR3: CASSQADMMSSYEQYF. The CDR3 coding sequence is TGCGCCAGCAGCCAAGCTGACATGATGTCCTCCTACGAGCAGTACTTC. The chain links TRBV4-1 to TRBJ2-7; D unresolved. Trimming pared 1 base from V and 0 bases from J, leaving 13 bases between. From germline, CDR1 is MGHRA and CDR2 YSYEKL. The CDR3 runs 16 residues.